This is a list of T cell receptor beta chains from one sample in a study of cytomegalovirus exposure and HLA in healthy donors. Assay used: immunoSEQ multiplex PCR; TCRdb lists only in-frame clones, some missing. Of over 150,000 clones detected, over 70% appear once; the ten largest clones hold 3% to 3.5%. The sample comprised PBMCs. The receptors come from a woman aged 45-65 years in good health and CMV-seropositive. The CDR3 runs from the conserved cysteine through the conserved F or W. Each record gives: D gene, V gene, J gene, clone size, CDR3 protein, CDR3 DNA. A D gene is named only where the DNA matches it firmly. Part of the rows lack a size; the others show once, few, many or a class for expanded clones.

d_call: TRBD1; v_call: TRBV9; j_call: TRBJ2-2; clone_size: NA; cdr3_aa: CASSERTGTGGLDTGELFF; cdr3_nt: TGTGCCAGCAGCGAGCGAACAGGGACAGGAGGCCTTGACACCGGGGAGCTGTTTTTT
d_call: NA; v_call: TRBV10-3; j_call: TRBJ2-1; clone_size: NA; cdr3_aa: CAIGSLGSEFF; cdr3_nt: TGTGCCATCGGGAGCTTGGGCTCGGAGTTCTTC
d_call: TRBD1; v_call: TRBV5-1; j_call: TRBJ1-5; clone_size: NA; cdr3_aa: CASSPQGIRSQPQHF; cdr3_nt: TGCGCCAGCAGTCCACAGGGGATAAGGAGTCAGCCCCAGCATTTT
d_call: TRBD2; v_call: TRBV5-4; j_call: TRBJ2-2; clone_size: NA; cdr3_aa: CASSPLAGVDRGELFF; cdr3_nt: TGTGCCAGCAGCCCACTAGCGGGAGTAGATAGGGGGGAGCTGTTTTTT
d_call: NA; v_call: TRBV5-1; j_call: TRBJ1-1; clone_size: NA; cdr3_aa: CASAADGLNTEAFF; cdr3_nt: TGCGCCAGCGCAGCGGACGGGTTGAACACTGAAGCTTTCTTT
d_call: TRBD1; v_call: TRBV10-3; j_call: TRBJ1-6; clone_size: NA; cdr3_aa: CAISESRTGGIWNSPLHF; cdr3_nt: TGTGCCATCAGTGAGTCGAGGACAGGAGGAATTTGGAATTCACCCCTCCACTTT
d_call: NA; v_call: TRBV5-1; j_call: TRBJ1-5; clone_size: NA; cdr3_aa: CASSSRVGVQPQHF; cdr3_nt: TGCGCCAGCAGCTCGAGGGTGGGAGTTCAGCCCCAGCATTTT
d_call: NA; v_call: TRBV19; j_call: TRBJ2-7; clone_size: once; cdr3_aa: CASSTTLGRAYEQYF; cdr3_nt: TGTGCCAGTAGTACAACCCTTGGCAGGGCCTACGAGCAGTACTTC
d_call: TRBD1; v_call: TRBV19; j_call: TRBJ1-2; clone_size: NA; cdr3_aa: CASSPQGAYYGYTF; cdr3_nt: TGTGCCAGTAGTCCCCAGGGGGCTTACTATGGCTACACCTTC
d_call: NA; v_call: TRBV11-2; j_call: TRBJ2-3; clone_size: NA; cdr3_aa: CASSLPSTDTQYF; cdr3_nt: TGTGCCAGCAGCTTACCTTCCACAGATACGCAGTATTTT
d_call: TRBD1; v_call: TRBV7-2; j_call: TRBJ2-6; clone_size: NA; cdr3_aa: CASSPDRALSGANGLTF; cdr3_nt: TGTGCCAGCAGCCCGGACAGGGCCCTCTCTGGGGCCAACGGCCTGACTTTC
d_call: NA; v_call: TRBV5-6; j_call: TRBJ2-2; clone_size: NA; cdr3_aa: CASSLVAAKAGELFF; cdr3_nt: TGTGCCAGCAGCTTGGTGGCGGCGAAGGCCGGGGAGCTGTTTTTT
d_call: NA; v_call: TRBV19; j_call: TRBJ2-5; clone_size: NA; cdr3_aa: CASRNGAGHSQETQYF; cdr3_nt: TGTGCCAGTAGGAATGGGGCGGGGCATAGCCAAGAGACCCAGTACTTC
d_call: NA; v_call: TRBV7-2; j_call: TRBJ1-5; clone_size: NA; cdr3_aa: CASSWEQGQPQHF; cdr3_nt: TGTGCCAGCAGCTGGGAACAGGGCCAGCCCCAGCATTTT
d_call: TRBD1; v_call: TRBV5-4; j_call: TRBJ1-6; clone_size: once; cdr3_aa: CASSDAGTGESPLHF; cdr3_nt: TGTGCCAGCAGTGACGCCGGGACAGGGGAATCACCCCTCCACTTT
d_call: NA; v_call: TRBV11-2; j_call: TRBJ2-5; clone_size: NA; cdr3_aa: CASSLGLGETQYF; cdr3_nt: TGTGCCAGCAGCTTAGGCCTAGGAGAGACCCAGTACTTC
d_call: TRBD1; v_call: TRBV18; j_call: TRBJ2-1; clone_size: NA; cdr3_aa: CASSTTGDEQFF; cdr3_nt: TGTGCCAGCTCAACCACAGGGGATGAGCAGTTCTTC
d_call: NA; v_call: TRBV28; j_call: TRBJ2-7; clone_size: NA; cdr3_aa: CASSPYSYEQYF; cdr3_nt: TGTGCCAGCAGTCCGTACTCCTACGAGCAGTACTTC
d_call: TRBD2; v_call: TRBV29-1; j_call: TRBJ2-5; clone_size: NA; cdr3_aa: CSVGGLAAQILSQETQYF; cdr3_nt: TGCAGCGTCGGCGGCCTAGCGGCCCAAATTCTTTCCCAAGAGACCCAGTACTTC
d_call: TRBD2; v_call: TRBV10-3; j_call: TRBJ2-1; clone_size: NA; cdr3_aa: CAISGTSGNEQFF; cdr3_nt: TGTGCCATCTCCGGGACTAGCGGCAATGAGCAGTTCTTC
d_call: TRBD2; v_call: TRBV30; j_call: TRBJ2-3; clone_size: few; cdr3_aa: CAWRTSGSTDTQYF; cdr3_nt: TGTGCCTGGAGGACTAGCGGCTCCACAGATACGCAGTATTTT
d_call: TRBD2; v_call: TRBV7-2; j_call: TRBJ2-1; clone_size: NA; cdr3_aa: CASSSIKPSGPGSYNEQFF; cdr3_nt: TGTGCCAGCAGCTCCATCAAACCTAGCGGGCCAGGCTCCTACAATGAGCAGTTCTTC
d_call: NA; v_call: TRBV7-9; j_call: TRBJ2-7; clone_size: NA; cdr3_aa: CASSFSSYEQYF; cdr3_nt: TGTGCCAGCAGCTTTAGTAGTTACGAGCAGTACTTC
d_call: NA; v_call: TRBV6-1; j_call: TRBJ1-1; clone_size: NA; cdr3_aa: CAIKQLVDNTEAFF; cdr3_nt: TGTGCCATCAAACAGTTAGTCGATAACACTGAAGCTTTCTTT
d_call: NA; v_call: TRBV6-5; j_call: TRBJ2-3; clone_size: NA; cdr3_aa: CASTRTVTDTQYF; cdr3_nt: TGTGCCAGCACCCGGACTGTCACAGATACGCAGTATTTT
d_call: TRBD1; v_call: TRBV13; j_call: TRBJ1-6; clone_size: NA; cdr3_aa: CASNNAGTGYSPLHF; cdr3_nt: TGTGCCAGCAACAACGCCGGGACAGGGTATTCACCCCTCCACTTT
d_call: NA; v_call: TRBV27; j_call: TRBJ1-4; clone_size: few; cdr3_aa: CASSYIRRGNEKLFF; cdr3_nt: TGTGCCAGCAGCTATATCCGACGGGGTAATGAAAAACTGTTTTTT
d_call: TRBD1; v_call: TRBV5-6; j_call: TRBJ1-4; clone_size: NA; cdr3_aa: CASSLRTGIGEKLFF; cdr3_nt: TGTGCCAGCAGCTTAAGGACAGGGATCGGTGAAAAACTGTTTTTT
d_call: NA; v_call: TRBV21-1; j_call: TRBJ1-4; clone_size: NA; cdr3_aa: CADQGGLREKLFF; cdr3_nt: TGTGCCGATCAGGGGGGCTTACGTGAAAAACTGTTTTTT
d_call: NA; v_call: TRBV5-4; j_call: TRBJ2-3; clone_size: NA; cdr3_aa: CASSADTDTQYF; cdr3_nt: TGTGCCAGCAGCGCAGACACAGATACGCAGTATTTT
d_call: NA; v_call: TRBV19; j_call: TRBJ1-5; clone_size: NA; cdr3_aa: CASSTGGRSNQPQHF; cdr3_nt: TGTGCCAGTTCCACGGGAGGGCGAAGCAATCAGCCCCAGCATTTT
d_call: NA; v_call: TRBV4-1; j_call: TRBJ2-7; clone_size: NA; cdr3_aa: CASSPLAGPYEQYF; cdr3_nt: TGCGCCAGCTCCCCTTTGGCGGGTCCCTACGAGCAGTACTTC
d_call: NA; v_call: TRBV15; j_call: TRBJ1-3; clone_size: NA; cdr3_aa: CATSRDLADSGNTIYF; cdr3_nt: TGTGCCACCAGCAGAGATTTGGCGGACTCTGGAAACACCATATATTTT
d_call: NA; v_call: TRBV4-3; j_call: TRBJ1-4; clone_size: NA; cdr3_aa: CASSHPGGRGGNEKLFF; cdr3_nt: TGCGCCAGCAGCCACCCGGGGGGGAGAGGGGGGAATGAAAAACTGTTTTTT
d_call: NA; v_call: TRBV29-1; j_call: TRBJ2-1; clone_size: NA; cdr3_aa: CSVEISGLLAYNEQFF; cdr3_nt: TGCAGCGTTGAGATTAGTGGGCTGCTGGCCTACAATGAGCAGTTCTTC
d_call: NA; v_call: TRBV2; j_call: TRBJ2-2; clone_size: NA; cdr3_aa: CASSRGNTGELFF; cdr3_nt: TGTGCCAGCTCAAGGGGGAACACCGGGGAGCTGTTTTTT
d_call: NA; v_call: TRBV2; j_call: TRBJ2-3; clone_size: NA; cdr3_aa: CASSPQGLYTDTQYF; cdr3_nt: TGTGCCAGCAGCCCGCAGGGGTTGTACACAGATACGCAGTATTTT
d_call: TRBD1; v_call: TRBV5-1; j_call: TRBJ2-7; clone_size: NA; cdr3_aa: CASSSPGQNHEQYF; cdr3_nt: TGCGCCAGCAGCTCGCCGGGACAGAACCACGAGCAGTACTTC
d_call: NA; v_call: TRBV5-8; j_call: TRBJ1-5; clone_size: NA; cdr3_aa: CASSFMPSPNQPQHF; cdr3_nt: TGTGCCAGCAGCTTCATGCCAAGCCCTAATCAGCCCCAGCATTTT
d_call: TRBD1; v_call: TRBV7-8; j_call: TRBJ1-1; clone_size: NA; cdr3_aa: CASSRTGQTEAFF; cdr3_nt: TGTGCCAGCAGCCGAACGGGACAGACCGAAGCTTTCTTT